The T cell receptor beta chain under discussion was sequenced for a study of blood T cells in healthy people across ages. Study-level findings and limits: Estimates of diversity drawn from one million T cells were considered underestimates. No conclusive comparison of naive versus antigen-experienced cells was possible with unsorted PBMCs.

The people who gave samples were healthy Caucasians from Russia, aged roughly 6 to 100. Trimming removed 4 bases from V and 10 bases from J; junction bases left unmatched: 8. The CDR3 has 15 amino acids. This clonotype showed up just a few times. Its specificity is unknown. A second roughly 7 to 12 cycle PCR used barcoded and J-beta primers. Each cDNA molecule was tagged by a template-switch adaptor with 12 random nucleotides. A single record per CDR3 protein comes from TCRdb applying MiXCR to the 5' RACE reads. This sample has 600,000 or so distinct CDR3 sequences, with roughly 48% found just once. The sequence was obtained from a man of 80 years or more in good health. This chain connects TRBV12-3 or TRBV12-4 to TRBJ2-1, with 12 bases aligning to TRBD2. Sequencing was performed on blood. The CDR3 region is CASSSRTSGRSEQFF. CDR3 nucleotide sequence: TGTGCCAGCAGTTCCCGAACTAGCGGGAGGAGCGAGCAGTTCTTC.